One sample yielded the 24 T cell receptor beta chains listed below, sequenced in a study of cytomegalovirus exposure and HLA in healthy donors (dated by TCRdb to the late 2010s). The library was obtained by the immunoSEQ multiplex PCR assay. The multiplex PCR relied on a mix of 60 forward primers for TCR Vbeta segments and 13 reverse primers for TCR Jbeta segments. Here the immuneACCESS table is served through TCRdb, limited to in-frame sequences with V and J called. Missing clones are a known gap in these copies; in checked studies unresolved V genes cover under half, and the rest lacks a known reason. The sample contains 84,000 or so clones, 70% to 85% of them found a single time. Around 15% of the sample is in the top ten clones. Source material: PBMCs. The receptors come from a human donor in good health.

DNA for the CDR3: TGTGCCAGCAGCCAACGTCGGGAGGGGGAAAAACTGTTTTTT. Translated: CASSQRREGEKLFF. The chain carries TRBV14 and TRBJ1-4, with a possible D match to TRBD1 (5 bases). Between the trimmed V and J ends, which lost 2 bases and 8 bases, there was a span of 12 bases. The germline gives CDR1 SGHDN, CDR2 FVKESK. CDR3 length: 14 residues.

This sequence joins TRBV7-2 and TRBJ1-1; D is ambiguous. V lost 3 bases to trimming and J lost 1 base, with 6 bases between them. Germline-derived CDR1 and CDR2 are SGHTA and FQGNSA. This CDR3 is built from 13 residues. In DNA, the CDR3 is TGTGCCAGCAGCTTTACAGAGAACACTGAAGCTTTCTTT. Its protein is CASSFTENTEAFF.

For the CDR3, the DNA is TGTGCCAGCAGCCAAGCCGGCTACGAGCAGTACTTC. Residues: CASSQAGYEQYF. The chain joins TRBV6-5 to TRBJ2-7; D ambiguous. In germline, CDR1 is MNHEY, CDR2 SVGAGI. Trimming removed 6 bases at V and 3 bases at J, with 9 bases between. There are 12 residues in the CDR3.

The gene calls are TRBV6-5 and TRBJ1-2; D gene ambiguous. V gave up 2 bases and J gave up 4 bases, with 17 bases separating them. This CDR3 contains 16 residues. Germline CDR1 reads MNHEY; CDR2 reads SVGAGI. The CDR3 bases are TGTGCCAGCAGTTACCTGAGTTCAGGCTCGTTCTATGGCTACACCTTC. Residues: CASSYLSSGSFYGYTF.

The CDR3 DNA follows: TGTGCCAGCAGCCTCCGAGAGAACACTGAAGCTTTCTTT. This gives the protein CASSLRENTEAFF. The rearrangement uses TRBV4-2 and TRBJ1-1; D unclear. V was cut by 4 bases and J by 1 base, with 7 bases left in between. The germline V gene encodes CDR1 LGHNA and CDR2 YNFKEQ. This CDR3 spans 13 amino acids.

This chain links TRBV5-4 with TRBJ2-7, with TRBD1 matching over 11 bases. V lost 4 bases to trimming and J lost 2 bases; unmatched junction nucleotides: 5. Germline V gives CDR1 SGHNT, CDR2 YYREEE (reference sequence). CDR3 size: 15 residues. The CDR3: CASSPPGQGAYEQYF. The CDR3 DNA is TGTGCCAGCAGCCCACCGGGACAGGGGGCCTACGAGCAGTACTTC.

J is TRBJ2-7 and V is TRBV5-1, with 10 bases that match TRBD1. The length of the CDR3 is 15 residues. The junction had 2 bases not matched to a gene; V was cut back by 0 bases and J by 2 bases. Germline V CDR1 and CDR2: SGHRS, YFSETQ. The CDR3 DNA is TGCGCCAGCAGCTTGGGGGGACAGGGGACCTACGAGCAGTACTTC. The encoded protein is CASSLGGQGTYEQYF.

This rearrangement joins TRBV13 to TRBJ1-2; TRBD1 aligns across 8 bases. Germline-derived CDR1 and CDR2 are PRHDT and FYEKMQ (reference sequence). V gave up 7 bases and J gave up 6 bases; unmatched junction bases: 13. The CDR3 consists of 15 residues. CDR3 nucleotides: TGTGCCAGCACCTTCTTGGCAGGGGGCAGGGATGGCTACACCTTC. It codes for CASTFLAGGRDGYTF.

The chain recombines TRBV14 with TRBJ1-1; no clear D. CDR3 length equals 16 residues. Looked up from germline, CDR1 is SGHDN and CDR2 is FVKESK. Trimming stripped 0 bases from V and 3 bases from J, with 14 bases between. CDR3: CASSQDAQFGDTEAFF. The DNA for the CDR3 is TGTGCCAGCAGCCAAGATGCGCAATTTGGTGACACTGAAGCTTTCTTT.

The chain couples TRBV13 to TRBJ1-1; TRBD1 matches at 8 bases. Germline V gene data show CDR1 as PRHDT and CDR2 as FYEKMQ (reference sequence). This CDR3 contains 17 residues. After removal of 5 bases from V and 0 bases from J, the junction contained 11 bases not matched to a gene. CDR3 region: CASSPRRQGMLNTEAFF. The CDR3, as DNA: TGTGCCAGCAGCCCCCGCCGACAGGGGATGTTGAACACTGAAGCTTTCTTT.

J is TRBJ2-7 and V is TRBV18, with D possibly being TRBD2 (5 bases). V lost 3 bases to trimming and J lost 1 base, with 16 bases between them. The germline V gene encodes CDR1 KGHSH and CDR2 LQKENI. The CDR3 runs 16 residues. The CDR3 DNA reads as TGTGCCAGCTCACCGCCAGGAGGCGGACGGTCCTACGAGCAGTACTTC. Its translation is CASSPPGGGRSYEQYF.

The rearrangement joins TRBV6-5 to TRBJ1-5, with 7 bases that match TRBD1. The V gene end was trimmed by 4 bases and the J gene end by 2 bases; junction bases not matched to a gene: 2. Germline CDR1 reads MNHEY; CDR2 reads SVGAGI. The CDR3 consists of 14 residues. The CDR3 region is CASSFRGGNQPQHF. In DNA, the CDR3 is TGTGCCAGCAGTTTCAGGGGGGGCAATCAGCCCCAGCATTTT.

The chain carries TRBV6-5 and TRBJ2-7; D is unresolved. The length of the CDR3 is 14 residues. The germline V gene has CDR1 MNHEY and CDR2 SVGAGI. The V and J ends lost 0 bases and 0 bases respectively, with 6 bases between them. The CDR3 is CASSYSAVSYEQYF. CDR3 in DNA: TGTGCCAGCAGTTACTCCGCGGTCTCCTACGAGCAGTACTTC.

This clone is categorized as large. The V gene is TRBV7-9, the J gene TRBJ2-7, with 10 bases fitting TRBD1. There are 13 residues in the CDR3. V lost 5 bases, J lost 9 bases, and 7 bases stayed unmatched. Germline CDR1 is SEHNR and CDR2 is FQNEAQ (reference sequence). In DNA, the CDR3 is TGTGCCAGCAGCCCAGGACAGGGGGACGCGCAGTACTTC. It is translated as CASSPGQGDAQYF.

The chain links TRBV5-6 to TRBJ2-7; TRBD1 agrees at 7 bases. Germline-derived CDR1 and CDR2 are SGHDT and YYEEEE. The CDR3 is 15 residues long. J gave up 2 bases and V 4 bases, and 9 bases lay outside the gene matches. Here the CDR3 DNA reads TGTGCCAGCAGCGGAGCCAGACAGGGTCCCTACGAGCAGTACTTC. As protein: CASSGARQGPYEQYF.

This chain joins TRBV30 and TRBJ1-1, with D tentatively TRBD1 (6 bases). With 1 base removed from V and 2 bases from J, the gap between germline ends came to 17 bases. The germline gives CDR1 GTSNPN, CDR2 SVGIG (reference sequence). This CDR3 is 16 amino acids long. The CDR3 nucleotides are TGTGCCTGGAGTGACCCTCCGGACAGCGACAACACTGAAGCTTTCTTT. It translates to CAWSDPPDSDNTEAFF. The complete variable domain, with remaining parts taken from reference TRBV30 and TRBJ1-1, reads SQTIHQWPATLVQPVGSPLSLECTVEGTSNPNLYWYRQAAGRGLQLLFYSVGIGQISSEVPQNLSASRPQDRQFILSSKKLLLSDSGFYLCAWSDPPDSDNTEAFFGQGTRLTVV.

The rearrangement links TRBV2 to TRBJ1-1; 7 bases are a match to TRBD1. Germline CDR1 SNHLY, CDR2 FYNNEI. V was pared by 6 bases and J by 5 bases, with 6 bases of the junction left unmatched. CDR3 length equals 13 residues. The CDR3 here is CASSGDSWTEAFF. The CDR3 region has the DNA TGTGCCAGCAGCGGGGACAGTTGGACTGAAGCTTTCTTT.

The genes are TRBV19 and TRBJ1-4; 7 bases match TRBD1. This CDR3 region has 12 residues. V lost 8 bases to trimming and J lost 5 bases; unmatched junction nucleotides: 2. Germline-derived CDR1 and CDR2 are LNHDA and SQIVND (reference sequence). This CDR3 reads CASRDSNEKLFF. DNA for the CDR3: TGTGCCAGTCGGGACAGCAATGAAAAACTGTTTTTT.

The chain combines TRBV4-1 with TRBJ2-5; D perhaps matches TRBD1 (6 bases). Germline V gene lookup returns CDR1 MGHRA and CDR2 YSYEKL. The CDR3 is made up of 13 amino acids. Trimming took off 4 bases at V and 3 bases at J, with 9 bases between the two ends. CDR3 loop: CASSPGQEETQYF. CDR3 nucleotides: TGCGCCAGCAGCCCGGGACAAGAAGAGACCCAGTACTTC.

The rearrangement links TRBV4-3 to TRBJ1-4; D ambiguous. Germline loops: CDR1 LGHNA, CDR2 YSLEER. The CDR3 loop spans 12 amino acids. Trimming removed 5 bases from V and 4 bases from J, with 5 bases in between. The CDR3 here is CASSSINEKLFF. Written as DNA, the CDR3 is TGCGCCAGCAGCTCTATTAATGAAAAACTGTTTTTT.

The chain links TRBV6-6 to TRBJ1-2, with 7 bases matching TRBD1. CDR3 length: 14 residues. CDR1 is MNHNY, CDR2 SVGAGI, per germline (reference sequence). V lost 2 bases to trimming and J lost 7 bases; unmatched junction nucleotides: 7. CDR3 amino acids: CASSYDKGALGYTF. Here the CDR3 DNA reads TGTGCCAGCAGTTACGACAAGGGGGCTCTTGGCTACACCTTC.

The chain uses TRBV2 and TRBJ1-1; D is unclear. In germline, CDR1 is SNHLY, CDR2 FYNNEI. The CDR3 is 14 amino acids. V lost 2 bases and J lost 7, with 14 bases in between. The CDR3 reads CASSEWVDWGEAFF. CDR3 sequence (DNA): TGTGCCAGCAGTGAATGGGTGGACTGGGGTGAAGCTTTCTTT. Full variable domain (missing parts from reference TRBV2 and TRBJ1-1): EPEVTQTPSHQVTQMGQEVILRCVPISNHLYFYWYRQILGQKVEFLVSFYNNEISEKSEIFDDQFSVERPDGSNFTLKIRSTKLEDSAMYFCASSEWVDWGEAFFGQGTRLTVV.

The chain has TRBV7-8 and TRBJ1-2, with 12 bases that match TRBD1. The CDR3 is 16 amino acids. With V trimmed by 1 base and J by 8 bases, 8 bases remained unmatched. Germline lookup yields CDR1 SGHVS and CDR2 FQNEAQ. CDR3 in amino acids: CASSLGRDRGRRGYTF. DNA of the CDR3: TGTGCCAGCAGCTTAGGGCGGGACAGGGGGCGCAGGGGCTACACCTTC.

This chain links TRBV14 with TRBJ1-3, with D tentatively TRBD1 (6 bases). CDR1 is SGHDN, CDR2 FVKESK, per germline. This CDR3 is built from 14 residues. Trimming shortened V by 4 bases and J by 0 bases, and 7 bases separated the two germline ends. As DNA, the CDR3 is TGTGCCAGCAGCCCGGGACACTCTGGAAACACCATATATTTT. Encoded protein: CASSPGHSGNTIYF.